Listed below are T cell receptor beta chains from one sample, sequenced in a study of control samples from healthy donors and cancer patients. Assay: immunoSEQ multiplex PCR; the TCRdb copy retains only in-frame clones and omits some. Of about 140,000 clones in the sample, 88% are singletons; the top ten hold 1.5% to 2%. Sequenced input: blood. These receptors all come from a man younger than 35 in good health. Both conserved end residues are part of each CDR3. Fields, in order: V gene, D gene, clone size, J gene, CDR3 DNA, CDR3 protein. D genes are given only for firm matches. Expanded clones are given a class, and other clones once, few, many or no size at all.

TRBV18,-,-,TRBJ2-2,TGTGCCAGCTCACCCCAAGGCAGGACGAACACCGGGGAGCTGTTTTTT,CASSPQGRTNTGELFF
TRBV24-1,-,few,TRBJ1-5,TGTGCCACCAGTGACAGCGATCAGCCCCAGCATTTT,CATSDSDQPQHF
TRBV7-3,-,once,TRBJ2-3,TGTGCCAGCAGCTTAAAGGCTGGCGTAGGGGGGGTCACAGATACGCAGTATTTT,CASSLKAGVGGVTDTQYF
TRBV6-5,-,once,TRBJ2-7,TGTGCCAGCAGGAGGACAGATTCCTACGAGCAGTACTTC,CASRRTDSYEQYF
TRBV10-1,TRBD2,-,TRBJ2-1,TGCGCCAGCAGTGGACTAGCGGGGGAGCTTTACAATGAGCAGTTCTTC,CASSGLAGELYNEQFF
TRBV6-1,TRBD1,-,TRBJ2-2,TGTGCCAGCAGTGAACCGGGACAGGGGGCGTCAGGGGAGCTGTTTTTT,CASSEPGQGASGELFF
TRBV4-1,TRBD1,-,TRBJ2-7,TGCGCCAGCAGCCAAGTCGGGCTGACAGGGGTAACCACCTACGAGCAGTACTTC,CASSQVGLTGVTTYEQYF
TRBV6-2/TRBV6-3,TRBD1,-,TRBJ2-5,TGTGCCAGCAGTACAGGGGATACAAGAGAGACCCAGTACTTC,CASSTGDTRETQYF
TRBV11-2,-,-,TRBJ2-1,TGTGCCAGCAGCTTTGGCTCCGCCCTTGGTGAGCAGTTCTTC,CASSFGSALGEQFF
TRBV7-9,-,-,TRBJ2-1,TGTGCCAGCAGCGTACTAGCCACCTACAATGAGCAGTTCTTC,CASSVLATYNEQFF
TRBV10-3,TRBD2,-,TRBJ2-2,TGTGCCATCAGTGAGTCCTTAGCGGGGGACACCGGGGAGCTGTTTTTT,CAISESLAGDTGELFF
TRBV7-2,TRBD1,-,TRBJ1-1,TGTGCCAGCAGCTTAGCGGGACAGGGGGAGGTTTTCTTT,CASSLAGQGEVFF
TRBV2,TRBD1,-,TRBJ1-2,TGTGCCAGCAGGGGGACAGGGGATGGCTACACCTTC,CASRGTGDGYTF
TRBV19,-,-,TRBJ2-2,TGTGCCAGTAGCCGTCATTTGAGGGGCACCGGGGAGCTGTTTTTT,CASSRHLRGTGELFF
TRBV19,-,-,TRBJ2-2,TGTGCCAGTAGTTGGGGGTACGACACCGGGGAGCTGTTTTTT,CASSWGYDTGELFF
TRBV12-3/TRBV12-4,-,-,TRBJ2-7,TGTGCCAGCAGTTCCTCCTACGAGCAGTACTTC,CASSSSYEQYF
TRBV28,TRBD1,-,TRBJ2-6,TGTGCCAGCAGGGGGACAGTGGGAGTCTCTGGGGCCAACGTCCTGACTTTC,CASRGTVGVSGANVLTF
TRBV6-5,-,-,TRBJ2-4,TGTGCCAGCAGTTCGCCAGGGGAGGCCAAAAACATTCAGTACTTC,CASSSPGEAKNIQYF
TRBV28,-,-,TRBJ1-1,TGTGCCAGCAGGGGCACGATTGGTACGGCGAACACTGAAGCTTTCTTT,CASRGTIGTANTEAFF
TRBV18,TRBD1,-,TRBJ1-5,TGTGCCAGCTCATCGACAGGGGGCGAGACTCAGCCCCAGCATTTT,CASSSTGGETQPQHF
TRBV4-3,-,-,TRBJ1-6,TGCGCCAGCAGCCAAGATAGGAACACTTATTCACCCCTCCACTTT,CASSQDRNTYSPLHF
TRBV7-2,-,-,TRBJ2-2,TGTGCCAGCAGCTTAGTTGGACGACGGAACACCGGGGAGCTGTTTTTT,CASSLVGRRNTGELFF
TRBV27,TRBD1,-,TRBJ1-6,TGTGCCAGCATGAAGGGGGCCGGTTCACCCCTCCACTTT,CASMKGAGSPLHF
TRBV5-5,TRBD2,once,TRBJ2-1,TGTGCCAGCAGCTTGGTTACTAGCGGGGGGGCAAGAGAGCAGTTCTTC,CASSLVTSGGAREQFF
TRBV27,-,-,TRBJ1-2,TGTGCCAGCAGTCCACTCTTCAGAGGGGGTCATAACTATGGCTACACCTTC,CASSPLFRGGHNYGYTF
TRBV6-2/TRBV6-3,-,-,TRBJ2-1,TGTGCCAGCAGTTACTCGGGTTGGGTCGATGAGCAGTTCTTC,CASSYSGWVDEQFF
TRBV11-2,-,once,TRBJ1-1,TGTGCCAGCAGCTTAGCTGGGGGACGGAACACTGAAGCTTTCTTT,CASSLAGGRNTEAFF
TRBV28,TRBD1,-,TRBJ1-1,TGTGCCAGCAGCCTAGGGGGCGGGAACACTGAAGCTTTCTTT,CASSLGGGNTEAFF
TRBV7-2,-,-,TRBJ2-5,TGTGCCAGCAGCTTAGTACAGGAAGAGACCCAGTACTTC,CASSLVQEETQYF
TRBV7-9,-,-,TRBJ2-7,TGTGCCAGCAGTCAAGACGGAGAGAGCTCCTACGAGCAGTACTTC,CASSQDGESSYEQYF
TRBV6-4,-,-,TRBJ1-4,TGTGCCAGCGGCCGGACAAGCGGGCAAAAACTGTTTTTT,CASGRTSGQKLFF
TRBV28,-,-,TRBJ2-7,TGTGCCAGCAGTCCTATTACGCCCCGGGGTACCCACGAGCAGTACTTC,CASSPITPRGTHEQYF
TRBV6-6,-,once,TRBJ2-5,TGTGCCAGCAGGCGAAGACGGGACATCACCCTTATGGGGGCGACCCAGTACTTC,CASRRRRDITLMGATQYF
TRBV21-1,-,-,TRBJ1-4,TGTGCCAGCAGCCCTCGCGAAGGACGGTGGCCGGGAGAAAAACTGTTTTTT,CASSPREGRWPGEKLFF
TRBV5-4,-,-,TRBJ1-2,TGTGCCAGCAGCTTGGTACCGGGAGGCTATGGCTACACCTTC,CASSLVPGGYGYTF
TRBV4-1,-,-,TRBJ2-7,TGCGCCAGCAGTCCCGGGCTTAGCTACGAGCAGTACTTC,CASSPGLSYEQYF
TRBV15,-,-,TRBJ1-5,TGTGCCACCAGCGGGAGGACGGGATATAGCAATCAGCCCCAGCATTTT,CATSGRTGYSNQPQHF
TRBV6-6,-,-,TRBJ2-7,TGTGCCAGCAGTTACGCGGACATGAGCTCCTACGAGCAGTACTTC,CASSYADMSSYEQYF
TRBV27,TRBD1,-,TRBJ1-2,TGTGCCAGCAGTTCCGGGACAGGGGGTTTCCGCTACACCTTC,CASSSGTGGFRYTF
TRBV7-9,-,-,TRBJ2-7,TGTGCCAGCAGCTTAGGCCGGGGCACCTACGAGCAGTACTTC,CASSLGRGTYEQYF
TRBV7-3,-,-,TRBJ2-2,TGTGCCAGCAGCTCGACCGGGGGAGGCGGGGAGCTGTTTTTT,CASSSTGGGGELFF
TRBV7-8,TRBD1,-,TRBJ1-1,TGTGCCAGCAGCTTAGCGGACAGGGGGGGGACTGAAGCTTTCTTT,CASSLADRGGTEAFF
TRBV5-6,TRBD2,once,TRBJ2-7,TGTGCCAGCAGCTTGGAAGCTAGCGGGGGATACCTCCGCTCCTACGAGCAGTACTTC,CASSLEASGGYLRSYEQYF
TRBV9,-,-,TRBJ2-3,TGTGCCAGCAGCGGATCTACAGATACGCAGTATTTT,CASSGSTDTQYF
TRBV19,TRBD1,-,TRBJ1-1,TGTGCCAGTAGGTCAGGGGGCGCTGGGGACACTGAAGCTTTCTTT,CASRSGGAGDTEAFF
TRBV6-1,TRBD1,-,TRBJ1-1,TGTGCCAGCAGTGAAGCCCCGGGACAGGAGGCCGAAGCTTTCTTT,CASSEAPGQEAEAFF
TRBV2,-,-,TRBJ1-3,TGTGCCAGCACCCCCTGGAGAGGAAACACCATATATTTT,CASTPWRGNTIYF
TRBV18,TRBD1,-,TRBJ2-2,TGTGCCAGCTCACTCCCCGGACAGGGTTCGTTCGGGGAGCTGTTTTTT,CASSLPGQGSFGELFF
TRBV15,-,-,TRBJ1-1,TGTGCCACCAGCAGAGATCAGTATTTTGGGACTGAAGCTTTCTTT,CATSRDQYFGTEAFF
TRBV7-3,-,-,TRBJ2-3,TGTGCCAGCAGCTTAACGGCGGGGCGCTCAGATACGCAGTATTTT,CASSLTAGRSDTQYF
TRBV6-6,TRBD1,once,TRBJ2-7,TGTGCCAGCAGTGCTCAATCAAACAGGGGGCCCTACGAGCAGTACTTC,CASSAQSNRGPYEQYF
TRBV4-1,-,once,TRBJ2-5,TGCGCCAGCAGCCCCGCCCGCGCCAGGGAGGAGACCCAGTACTTC,CASSPARAREETQYF
TRBV5-8,-,-,TRBJ1-6,TGTGCCAGCAGCCCATTTTTAGGGGTTAATAATTCACCCCTCCACTTT,CASSPFLGVNNSPLHF
TRBV24-1,-,-,TRBJ2-3,TGTGCCACCAGTGATCACGGGGCGATCGGAGATACGCAGTATTTT,CATSDHGAIGDTQYF
TRBV10-3,-,-,TRBJ1-1,TGTGCCATCAGTGAGGGTAAGAACACTGAAGCTTTCTTT,CAISEGKNTEAFF